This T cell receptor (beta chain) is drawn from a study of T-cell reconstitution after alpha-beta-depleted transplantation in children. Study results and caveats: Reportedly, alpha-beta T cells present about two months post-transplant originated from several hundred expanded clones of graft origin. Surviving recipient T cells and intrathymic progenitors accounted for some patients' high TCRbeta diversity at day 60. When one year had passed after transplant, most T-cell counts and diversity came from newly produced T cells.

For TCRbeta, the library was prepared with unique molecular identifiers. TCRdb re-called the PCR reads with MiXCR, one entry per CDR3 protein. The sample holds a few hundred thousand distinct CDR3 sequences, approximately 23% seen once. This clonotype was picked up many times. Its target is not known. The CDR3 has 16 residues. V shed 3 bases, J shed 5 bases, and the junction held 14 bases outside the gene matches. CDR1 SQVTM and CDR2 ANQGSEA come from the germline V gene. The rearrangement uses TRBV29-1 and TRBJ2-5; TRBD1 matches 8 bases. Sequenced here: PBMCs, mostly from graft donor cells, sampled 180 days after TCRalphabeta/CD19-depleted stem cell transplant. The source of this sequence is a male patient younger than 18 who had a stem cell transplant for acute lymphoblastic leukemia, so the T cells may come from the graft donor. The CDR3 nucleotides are TGCAGCGTTGAGGAGTGGCGACAGGGGCCGCAGGAGACCCAGTACTTC. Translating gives CSVEEWRQGPQETQYF.